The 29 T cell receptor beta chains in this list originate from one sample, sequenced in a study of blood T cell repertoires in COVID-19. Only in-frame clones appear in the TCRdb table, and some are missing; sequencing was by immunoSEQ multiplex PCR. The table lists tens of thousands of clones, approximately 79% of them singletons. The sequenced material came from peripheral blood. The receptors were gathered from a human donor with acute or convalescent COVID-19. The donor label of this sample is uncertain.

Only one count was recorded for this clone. CDR3 nucleotide sequence: TGTGCCATCACCCCCAGTGCCGGAAACACCATATATTTT. It specifies CAITPSAGNTIYF. V and J are TRBV10-3 and TRBJ1-3; D uncertain. This CDR3 has 13 residues. Germline assignment: CDR1 ENHRY and CDR2 SYGVKD. Trimming removed 7 bases at V and 4 bases at J, with 11 bases between.

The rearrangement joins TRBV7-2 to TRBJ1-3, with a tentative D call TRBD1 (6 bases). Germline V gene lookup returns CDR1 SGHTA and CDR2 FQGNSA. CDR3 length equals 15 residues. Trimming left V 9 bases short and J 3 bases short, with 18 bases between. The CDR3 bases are TGTGCCAGTTCCCGAGGGGGGGCTGGTGGAAACACCATATATTTT. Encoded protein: CASSRGGAGGNTIYF.

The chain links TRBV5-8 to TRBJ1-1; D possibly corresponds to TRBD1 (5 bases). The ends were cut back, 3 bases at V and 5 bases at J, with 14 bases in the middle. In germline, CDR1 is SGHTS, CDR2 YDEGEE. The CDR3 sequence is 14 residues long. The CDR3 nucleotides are TGTGCCAGCAGCTCCCTGGGGGGGAGGACTGAAGCTTTCTTT. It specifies CASSSLGGRTEAFF. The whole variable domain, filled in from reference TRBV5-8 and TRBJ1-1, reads EAGVTQSPTHLIKTRGQQATLRCSPISGHTSVYWYQQALGLGLQFLLWYDEGEERNRGNFPPRFSGRQFPNYSSELNVNALELEDSALYLCASSSLGGRTEAFFGQGTRLTVV.

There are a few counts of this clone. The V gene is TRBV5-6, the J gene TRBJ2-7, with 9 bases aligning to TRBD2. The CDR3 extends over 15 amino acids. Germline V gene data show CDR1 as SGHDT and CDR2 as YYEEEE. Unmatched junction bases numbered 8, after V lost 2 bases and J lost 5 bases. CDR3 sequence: CASSFQALAGHEQYF. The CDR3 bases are TGTGCCAGCAGCTTTCAAGCGCTAGCGGGGCACGAGCAGTACTTC.

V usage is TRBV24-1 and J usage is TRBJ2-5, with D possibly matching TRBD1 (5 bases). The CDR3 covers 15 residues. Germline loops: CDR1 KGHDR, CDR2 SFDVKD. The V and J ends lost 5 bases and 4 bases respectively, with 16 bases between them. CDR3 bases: TGTGCCACCAGTGCGGCGCAGGGCAAGTTAGAGACCCAGTACTTC. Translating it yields CATSAAQGKLETQYF.

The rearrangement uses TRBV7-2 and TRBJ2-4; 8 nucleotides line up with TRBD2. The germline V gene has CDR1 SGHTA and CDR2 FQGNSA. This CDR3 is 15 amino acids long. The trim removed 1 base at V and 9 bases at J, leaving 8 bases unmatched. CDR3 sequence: CASSLGRAGGGIQYF. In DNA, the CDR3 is TGTGCCAGCAGCTTAGGAAGGGCCGGGGGGGGCATTCAGTACTTC.

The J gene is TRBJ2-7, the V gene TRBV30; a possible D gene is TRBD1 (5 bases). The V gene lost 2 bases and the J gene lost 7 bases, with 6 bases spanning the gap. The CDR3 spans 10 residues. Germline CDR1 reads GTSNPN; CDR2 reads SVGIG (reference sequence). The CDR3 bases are TGTGCCTGGAGTCGGACAGAGCAGTACTTC. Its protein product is CAWSRTEQYF.

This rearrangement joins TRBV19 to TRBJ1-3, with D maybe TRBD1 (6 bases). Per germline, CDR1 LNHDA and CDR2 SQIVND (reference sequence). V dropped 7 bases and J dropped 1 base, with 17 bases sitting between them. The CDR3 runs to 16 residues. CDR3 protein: CASNLGASGSGNTIYF. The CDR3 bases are TGTGCCAGTAATTTGGGGGCGTCGGGTTCTGGAAACACCATATATTTT.

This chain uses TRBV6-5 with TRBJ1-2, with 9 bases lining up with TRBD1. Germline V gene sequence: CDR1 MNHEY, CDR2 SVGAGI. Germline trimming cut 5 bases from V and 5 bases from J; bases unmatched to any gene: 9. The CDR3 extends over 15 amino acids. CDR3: CASSPTGQGLYGYTF. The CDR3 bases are TGTGCCAGCAGTCCCACGGGACAGGGCCTATATGGCTACACCTTC.

The CDR3 sequence: CAISTGAGVGDTQYF. CDR3 DNA sequence: TGTGCCATCAGTACAGGAGCGGGAGTGGGAGATACGCAGTATTTT. This chain links TRBV10-3 with TRBJ2-3; 8 bases line up with TRBD2. The CDR3 covers 15 residues. The V and J ends lost 5 bases and 5 bases, in that order; junction bases with no gene match: 9. Germline CDR1 is ENHRY and CDR2 is SYGVKD.

CDR3 sequence: CASSLVRERGDTQYF. The CDR3 bases are TGTGCCAGCAGCTTAGTGCGGGAGAGGGGAGATACGCAGTATTTT. The J gene is TRBJ2-3, the V gene TRBV11-2; 7 bases align to TRBD2. The V and J ends lost 1 base and 5 bases, in that order; junction bases with no gene match: 6. CDR1 is SGHAT, CDR2 FQNNGV, per germline. The length of the CDR3 is 15 residues.

CDR3: CASSVGVGGTGSYGYTF. The DNA of the CDR3 is TGTGCCAGCAGCGTGGGCGTGGGCGGGACAGGGAGCTATGGCTACACCTTC. The rearrangement links TRBV9 to TRBJ1-2, with TRBD1 matching over 9 bases. This CDR3 region has 17 residues. Germline V CDR1 and CDR2: SGDLS, YYNGEE. With 2 bases clipped from V and 4 bases from J, the junction kept 12 bases outside the gene matches.

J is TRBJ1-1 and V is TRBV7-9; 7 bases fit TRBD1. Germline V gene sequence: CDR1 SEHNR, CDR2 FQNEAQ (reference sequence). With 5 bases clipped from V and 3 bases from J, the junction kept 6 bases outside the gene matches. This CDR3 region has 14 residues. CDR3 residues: CASSPDRRYTEAFF. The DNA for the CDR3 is TGTGCCAGCAGCCCGGACAGGAGGTACACTGAAGCTTTCTTT.

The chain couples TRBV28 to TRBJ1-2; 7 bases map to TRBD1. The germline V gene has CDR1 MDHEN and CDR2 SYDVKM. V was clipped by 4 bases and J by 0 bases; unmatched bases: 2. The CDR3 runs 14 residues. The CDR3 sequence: CASSSGGSNYGYTF. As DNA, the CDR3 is TGTGCCAGCAGTTCAGGGGGGTCTAACTATGGCTACACCTTC.

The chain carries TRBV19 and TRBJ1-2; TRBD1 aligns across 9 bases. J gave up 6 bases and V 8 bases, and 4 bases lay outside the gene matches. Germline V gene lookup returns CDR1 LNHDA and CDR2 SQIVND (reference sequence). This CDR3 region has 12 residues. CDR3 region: CASWTGVHGYTF. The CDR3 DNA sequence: TGTGCCAGTTGGACAGGGGTTCATGGCTACACCTTC.

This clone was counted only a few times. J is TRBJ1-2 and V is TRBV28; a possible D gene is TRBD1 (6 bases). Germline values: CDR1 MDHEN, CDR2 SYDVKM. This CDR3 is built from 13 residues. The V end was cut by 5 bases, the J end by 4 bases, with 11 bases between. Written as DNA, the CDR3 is TGTGCCAGCAGTCCGGACAGTGCCTATGGCTACACCTTC. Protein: CASSPDSAYGYTF.

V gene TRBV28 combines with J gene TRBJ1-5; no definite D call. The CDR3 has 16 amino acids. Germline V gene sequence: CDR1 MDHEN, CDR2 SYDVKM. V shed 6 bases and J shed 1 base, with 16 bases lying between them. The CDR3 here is CASSPVRVLSNQPQHF. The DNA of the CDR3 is TGTGCCAGCAGCCCCGTGAGAGTTTTGAGCAATCAGCCCCAGCATTTT.

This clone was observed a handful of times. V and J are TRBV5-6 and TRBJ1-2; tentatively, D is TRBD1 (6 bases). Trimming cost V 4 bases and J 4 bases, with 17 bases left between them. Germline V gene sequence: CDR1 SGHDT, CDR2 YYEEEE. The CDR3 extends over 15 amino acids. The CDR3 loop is CASSNPGQQLYGYTF. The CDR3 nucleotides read TGTGCCAGCAGCAATCCTGGACAGCAGCTCTATGGCTACACCTTC.

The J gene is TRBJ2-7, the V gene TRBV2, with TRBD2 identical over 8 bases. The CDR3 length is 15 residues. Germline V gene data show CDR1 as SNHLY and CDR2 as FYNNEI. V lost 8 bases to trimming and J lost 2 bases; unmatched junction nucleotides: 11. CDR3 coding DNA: TGTGCCAGCGCGGGTTCGGGGGGGGAAACCTACGAGCAGTACGTC. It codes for CASAGSGGETYEQYV.

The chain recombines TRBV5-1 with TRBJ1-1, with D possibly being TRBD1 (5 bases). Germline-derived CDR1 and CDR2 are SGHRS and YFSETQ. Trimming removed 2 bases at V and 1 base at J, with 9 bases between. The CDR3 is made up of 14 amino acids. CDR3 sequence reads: CASSLPQANTEAFF. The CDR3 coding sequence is TGCGCCAGCAGCTTACCACAGGCGAACACTGAAGCTTTCTTT.

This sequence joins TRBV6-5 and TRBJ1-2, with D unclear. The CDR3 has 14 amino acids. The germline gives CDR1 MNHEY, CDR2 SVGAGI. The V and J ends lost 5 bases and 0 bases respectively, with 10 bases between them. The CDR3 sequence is CASSLDIANYGYTF. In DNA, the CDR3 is TGTGCCAGCAGTCTCGACATAGCTAACTATGGCTACACCTTC.

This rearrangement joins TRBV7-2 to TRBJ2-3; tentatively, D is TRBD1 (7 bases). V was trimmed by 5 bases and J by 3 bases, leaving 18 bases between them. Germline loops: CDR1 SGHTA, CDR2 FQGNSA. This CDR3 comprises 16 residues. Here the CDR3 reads CASSPGATGATDTQYF. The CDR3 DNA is TGTGCCAGCAGCCCGGGGGCAACAGGGGCAACAGATACGCAGTATTTT.

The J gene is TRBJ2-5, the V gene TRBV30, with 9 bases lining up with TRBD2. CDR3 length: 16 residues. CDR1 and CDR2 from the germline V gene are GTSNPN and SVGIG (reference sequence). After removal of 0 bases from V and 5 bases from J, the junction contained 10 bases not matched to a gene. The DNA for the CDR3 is TGTGCCTGGAGTGTACCGGGCGGGAGGGCTAGGGAGACCCAGTACTTC. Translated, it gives CAWSVPGGRARETQYF.

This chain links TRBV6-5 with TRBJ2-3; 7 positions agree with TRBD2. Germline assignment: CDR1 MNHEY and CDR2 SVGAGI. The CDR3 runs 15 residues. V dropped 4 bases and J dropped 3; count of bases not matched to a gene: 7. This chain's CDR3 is CASSSRRGRTDTQYF. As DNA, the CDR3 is TGTGCCAGCAGTTCCCGTCGCGGGAGAACAGATACGCAGTATTTT.

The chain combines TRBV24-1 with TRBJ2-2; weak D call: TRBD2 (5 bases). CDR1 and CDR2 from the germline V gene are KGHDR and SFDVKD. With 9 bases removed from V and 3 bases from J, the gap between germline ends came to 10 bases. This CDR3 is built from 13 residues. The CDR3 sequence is CATGRGYTGELFF. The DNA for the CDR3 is TGTGCCACCGGGAGAGGCTACACCGGGGAGCTGTTTTTT.

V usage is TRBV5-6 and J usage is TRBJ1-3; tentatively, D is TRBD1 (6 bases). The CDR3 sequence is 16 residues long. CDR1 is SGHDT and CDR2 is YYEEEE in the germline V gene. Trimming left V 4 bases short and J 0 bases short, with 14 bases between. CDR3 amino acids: CASSGKQGFSGNTIYF. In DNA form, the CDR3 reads TGTGCCAGCAGCGGAAAACAGGGATTCTCTGGAAACACCATATATTTT.

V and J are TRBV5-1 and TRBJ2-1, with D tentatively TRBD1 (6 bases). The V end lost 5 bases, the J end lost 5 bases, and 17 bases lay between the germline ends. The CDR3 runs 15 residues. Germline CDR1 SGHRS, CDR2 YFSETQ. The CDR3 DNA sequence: TGCGCCAGCAGGAGGACCGGACAGACAAACAATGAGCAGTTCTTC. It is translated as CASRRTGQTNNEQFF.

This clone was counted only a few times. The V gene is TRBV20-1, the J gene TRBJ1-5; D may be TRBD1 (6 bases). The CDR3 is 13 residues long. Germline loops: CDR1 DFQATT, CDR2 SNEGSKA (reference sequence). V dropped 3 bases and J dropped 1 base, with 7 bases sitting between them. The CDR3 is CSASTGSNQPQHF. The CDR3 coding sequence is TGCAGTGCTAGTACAGGGAGCAATCAGCCCCAGCATTTT.

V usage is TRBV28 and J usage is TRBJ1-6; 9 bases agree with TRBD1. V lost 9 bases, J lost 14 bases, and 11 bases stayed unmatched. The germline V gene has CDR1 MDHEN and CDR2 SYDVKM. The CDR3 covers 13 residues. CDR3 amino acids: CASGDREVGTLHF. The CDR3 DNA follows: TGTGCCAGTGGGGACAGGGAGGTTGGGACCCTCCACTTT.